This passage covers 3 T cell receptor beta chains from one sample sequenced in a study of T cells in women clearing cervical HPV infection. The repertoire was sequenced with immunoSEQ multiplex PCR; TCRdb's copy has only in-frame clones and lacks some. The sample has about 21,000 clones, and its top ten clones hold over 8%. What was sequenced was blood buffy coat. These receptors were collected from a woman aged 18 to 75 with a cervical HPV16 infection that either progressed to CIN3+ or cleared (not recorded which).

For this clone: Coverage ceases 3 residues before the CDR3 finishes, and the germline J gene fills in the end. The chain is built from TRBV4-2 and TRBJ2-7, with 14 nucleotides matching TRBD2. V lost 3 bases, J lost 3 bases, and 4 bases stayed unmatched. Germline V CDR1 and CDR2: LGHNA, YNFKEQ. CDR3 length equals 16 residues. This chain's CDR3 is CASSQGLAGASYEQYF. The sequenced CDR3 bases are TGTGCCAGCAGCCAGGGACTAGCGGGAGCCAGCTACGAG.

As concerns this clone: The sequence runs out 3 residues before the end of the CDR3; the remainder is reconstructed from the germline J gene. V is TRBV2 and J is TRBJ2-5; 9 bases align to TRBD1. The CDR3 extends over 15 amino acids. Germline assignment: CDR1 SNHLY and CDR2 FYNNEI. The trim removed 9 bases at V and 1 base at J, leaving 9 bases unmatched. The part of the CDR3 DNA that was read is TGTGCCAGTACCCCGGACAGGGGAGGCCAAGAGACC. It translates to CASTPDRGGQET. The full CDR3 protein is CASTPDRGGQETQYF. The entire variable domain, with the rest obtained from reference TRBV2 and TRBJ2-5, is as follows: EPEVTQTPSHQVTQMGQEVILRCVPISNHLYFYWYRQILGQKVEFLVSFYNNEISEKSEIFDDQFSVERPDGSNFTLKIRSTKLEDSAMYFCASTPDRGGQETQYFGPGTRLLVL.

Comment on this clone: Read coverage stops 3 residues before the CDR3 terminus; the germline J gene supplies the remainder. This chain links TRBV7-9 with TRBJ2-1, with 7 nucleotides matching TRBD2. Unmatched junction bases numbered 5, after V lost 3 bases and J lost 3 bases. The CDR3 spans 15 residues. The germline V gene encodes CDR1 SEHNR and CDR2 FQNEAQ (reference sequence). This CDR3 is CASSFRTSNYNEQFF. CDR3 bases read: TGTGCCAGCAGCTTCAGGACTAGTAACTACAATGAG.